These 32 T cell receptor beta chains originate from one sample sequenced in a study of T cells in Graves' hyperthyroidism and ophthalmopathy. There were TCR beta CDR3 regions amplified from RNA transcripts. With the HTBI primer set, the TCR CDR3 went through a first round of RT-PCR. Each CDR3 protein gets one entry after TCRdb re-called the multiplex PCR reads with MiXCR. In the table there are some 800,000 distinct CDR3 sequences, around 39% of which are singletons. Sample: blood. The origin of the receptors is a young man with Graves' hyperthyroidism.

The sample holds a few counts of this clonotype. The CDR3: CASNRGRVRAFF. In DNA form, the CDR3 reads TGTGCCAGTAACCGGGGGCGGGTACGAGCTTTCTTT. The chain has TRBV7-9 and TRBJ1-1; TRBD1 might be the D (6 bases). This CDR3 has 12 residues. V lost 9 bases and J lost 10, with 18 bases in between. CDR1 and CDR2 from the germline V gene are SEHNR and FQNEAQ (reference sequence).

This clonotype was seen repeatedly, ten times or more. J is TRBJ2-7 and V is TRBV7-2; 9 nucleotides match TRBD2. This CDR3 contains 14 residues. The junction had 7 bases not matched to a gene; V was cut back by 5 bases and J by 5 bases. Germline V gives CDR1 SGHTA, CDR2 FQGNSA. The DNA of the CDR3 is TGTGCCAGCAGCCGAATAGCGGGAGTCAACGAGCAGTACTTC. Amino acid sequence: CASSRIAGVNEQYF.

This chain uses TRBV24-1 with TRBJ1-1; the match to TRBD1 covers 8 bases. The CDR3 length is 14 residues. V lost 4 bases to trimming and J lost 5 bases; unmatched junction nucleotides: 5. Germline assignment: CDR1 KGHDR and CDR2 SFDVKD. CDR3 sequence: CATSDHRTGTEAFF. The CDR3 DNA sequence: TGTGCCACCAGTGACCATCGGACAGGGACTGAAGCTTTCTTT.

This clonotype was detected ten times or more. The rearrangement joins TRBV7-2 to TRBJ1-3, with D possibly matching TRBD1 (5 bases). Germline V CDR1 and CDR2: SGHTA, FQGNSA. Trimming cost V 5 bases and J 0 bases, with 14 bases left between them. This CDR3 has 16 residues. CDR3 in DNA: TGTGCCAGCAGCCGAACAGGATCCAGCTCTGGAAACACCATATATTTT. Residues: CASSRTGSSSGNTIYF.

This clonotype was seen many times. This chain connects TRBV9 to TRBJ1-2; 7 bases map to TRBD1. The germline V gene encodes CDR1 SGDLS and CDR2 YYNGEE. The junction had 13 bases not matched to a gene; V was cut back by 4 bases and J by 7 bases. The length of the CDR3 is 15 residues. The CDR3 DNA is TGTGCCAGCAGCCCCCCCCGACAGGGCGATGGTGGCTACACCTTC. Its protein product is CASSPPRQGDGGYTF.

The chain joins TRBV9 to TRBJ1-1; TRBD1 is a possible D gene (5 bases). This CDR3 region has 15 residues. Germline lookup yields CDR1 SGDLS and CDR2 YYNGEE. Trimming took 5 bases from V and 4 from J, leaving 18 bases between them. CDR3 DNA sequence: TGTGCCAGCAGACTCATTCGAGGGGATAGCACTGAAGCTTTCTTT. Its protein product is CASRLIRGDSTEAFF.

This clonotype was detected many times. The V and J genes are TRBV19 and TRBJ1-5; 11 bases map to TRBD1. CDR3 length equals 16 residues. Germline CDR1 and CDR2: LNHDA and SQIVND (reference sequence). The V and J ends lost 5 bases and 6 bases, in that order; junction bases with no gene match: 9. The CDR3 sequence: CASSPVGQGAGQPQHF. The CDR3 DNA reads TGTGCCAGTAGTCCAGTCGGACAGGGGGCAGGTCAGCCCCAGCATTTT.

The sample holds many counts of this clonotype. This chain connects TRBV14 to TRBJ1-6; D not certain. Germline V gives CDR1 SGHDN, CDR2 FVKESK. Trimming pared 6 bases from V and 0 bases from J, leaving 6 bases between. The CDR3 length is 14 residues. The CDR3 spells CASSTGSYNSPLHF. CDR3 DNA sequence: TGTGCCAGCAGTACCGGCTCCTATAATTCACCCCTCCACTTT.

The rearrangement uses TRBV12-3 or TRBV12-4 and TRBJ2-5; D tentatively reads TRBD1 or TRBD2 (6 bases each). V dropped 1 base and J dropped 3 bases, with 24 bases sitting between them. This CDR3 has 19 amino acids. In nucleotides, the CDR3 is TGTGCCAGCAGTTTAGTGGGGACGTCGGGGGCCTTACCTAAAGAGACCCAGTACTTC. Translation: CASSLVGTSGALPKETQYF.

This clonotype has only a few counts. V usage is TRBV12-3 or TRBV12-4 and J usage is TRBJ1-2; TRBD1 might be the D (5 bases). V was clipped by 6 bases and J by 5 bases, with 13 bases between them. The CDR3 totals 13 residues. The CDR3 here is CASSPVGEYGYTF. Written as DNA, the CDR3 is TGTGCCAGCAGCCCAGTGGGGGAGTATGGCTACACCTTC.

Here the CDR3 reads CASGAGTGGKPQHF. The CDR3 nucleotides are TGTGCCAGCGGAGCCGGGACAGGGGGCAAGCCCCAGCATTTT. J is TRBJ1-5 and V is TRBV7-8, with 12 bases that match TRBD1. This CDR3 is 14 amino acids long. Germline CDR1 is SGHVS and CDR2 is FQNEAQ. Germline trimming cut 8 bases from V and 8 bases from J; bases unmatched to any gene: 7.

As regards this clonotype: This may come from a read error, since a much larger clone is one base off. The V and J genes are TRBV29-1 and TRBJ2-2; D gene ambiguous. Looked up from germline, CDR1 is SQVTM and CDR2 is ANQGSEA. The CDR3 is made up of 16 amino acids. In DNA form, the CDR3 reads TGCGGCGCTTCTCCCAATGACCGATCGAACACCGGGGAGCTGTTTTTT. As protein: CGASPNDRSNTGELFF.

This clonotype showed up just a few times. With a much larger clone just one base away, this may be a read error. The V and J genes are TRBV5-6 and TRBJ2-5, with 9 positions matching TRBD1. CDR3 size: 13 residues. The V segment lost 5 bases and the J segment 4 bases; nucleotides outside the gene matches: 3. Germline CDR1 is SGHDT and CDR2 is YYEEEE. As DNA, the CDR3 is TGTGCCAGCAGTCACAGGGGGCGAGAGACCCAGTACTTC. It translates to CASSHRGRETQYF.

In this sample, this clonotype turned up many times. This sequence joins TRBV20-1 and TRBJ1-1; D may be TRBD1 (5 bases). Germline V gene data show CDR1 as DFQATT and CDR2 as SNEGSKA (reference sequence). V was clipped by 3 bases and J by 5 bases, with 22 bases between them. This CDR3 contains 16 residues. CDR3 nucleotides: TGCAGTGCTAGGCGGGGAGGGCAGGGAAGATATACTGAAGCTTTCTTT. The encoded protein is CSARRGGQGRYTEAFF.

J is TRBJ1-5 and V is TRBV20-1; possibly TRBD1 for D (6 bases). Germline CDR1 is DFQATT and CDR2 is SNEGSKA (reference sequence). The V gene lost 3 bases and the J gene lost 2 bases, with 11 bases spanning the gap. This CDR3 comprises 14 residues. CDR3 sequence (DNA): TGCAGTGCTAGTGGGGGCCAGCGCAATCAGCCCCAGCATTTT. Translation gives CSASGGQRNQPQHF.

V gene TRBV29-1 combines with J gene TRBJ2-4; D unclear. Germline V CDR1 and CDR2: SQVTM, ANQGSEA. The CDR3 covers 12 residues. Trimming left V 6 bases short and J 0 bases short, with 6 bases between. CDR3 in DNA: TGCAGCGTCGCCTTAGCCAAAAACATTCAGTACTTC. This sequence encodes CSVALAKNIQYF.

There are many counts of this clonotype. This chain uses TRBV2 with TRBJ1-1; D is perhaps TRBD1 (6 bases). This CDR3 contains 15 residues. V lost 6 bases and J lost 1, with 15 bases in between. Germline CDR1 is SNHLY and CDR2 is FYNNEI. CDR3 coding DNA: TGTGCCAGCAGCGGACCACAGGGCCCGAACACTGAAGCTTTCTTT. Encoded protein: CASSGPQGPNTEAFF.

There are many counts of this clonotype. V is TRBV5-6 and J is TRBJ1-1; D may be TRBD1 (5 bases). The V and J ends lost 0 bases and 8 bases respectively, with 8 bases between them. There are 12 residues in the CDR3. CDR1 is SGHDT, CDR2 YYEEEE, per germline. The CDR3: CASSLEEGEAFF. The CDR3, as DNA: TGTGCCAGCAGCTTGGAGGAGGGGGAAGCTTTCTTT.

This clonotype showed up just a few times. The chain links TRBV13 to TRBJ1-3, with D hard to call. V was shortened by 0 bases and J by 2 bases, with 5 bases between the two germline ends. The CDR3 is 14 amino acids. The germline V gene has CDR1 PRHDT and CDR2 FYEKMQ (reference sequence). CDR3 sequence (DNA): TGTGCCAGCAGCTTAGGGAACGCTGGAAACACCATATATTTT. This codes for CASSLGNAGNTIYF.

V usage is TRBV7-8 and J usage is TRBJ2-7, with 7 bases identical to TRBD1. The CDR3 has 15 residues. From germline, CDR1 is SGHVS and CDR2 FQNEAQ. V lost 5 bases, J lost 1 base, and 8 bases stayed unmatched. CDR3 bases: TGTGCCAGCAGCCAAGGACAGGAAACTTCCTACGAGCAGTACTTC. Encoded protein: CASSQGQETSYEQYF.

This clonotype appeared a few times. The V and J genes are TRBV5-1 and TRBJ2-7; D uncertain. The CDR3 is 15 amino acids. The ends were cut back, 0 bases at V and 5 bases at J, with 15 bases in the middle. Germline V gives CDR1 SGHRS, CDR2 YFSETQ. CDR3 sequence (DNA): TGCGCCAGCAGCTTGGCCGGAAATAACCCCAACGAGCAGTACTTC. This encodes CASSLAGNNPNEQYF.

This clonotype has more than one count but fewer than ten. The chain is built from TRBV7-8 and TRBJ2-5, with D perhaps TRBD1 or TRBD2 (5 bases each). This CDR3 is built from 15 residues. Germline CDR1 is SGHVS and CDR2 is FQNEAQ. The germline V and J ends were trimmed by 1 base and 1 base, with 10 bases remaining between them. CDR3 residues: CASSLVGRIQETQYF. The CDR3 bases are TGTGCCAGCAGCTTAGTGGGACGTATCCAAGAGACCCAGTACTTC. Based on the CDR3 plus reference TRBV7-8 and TRBJ2-5, the full variable domain is GAGVSQSPRYKVAKRGQDVALRCDPISGHVSLFWYQQALGQGPEFLTYFQNEAQLDKSGLPSDRFFAERPEGSVSTLKIQRTQQEDSAVYLCASSLVGRIQETQYFGPGTRLLVL.

This clonotype was counted between two and nine times. The gene calls are TRBV7-2 and TRBJ2-2; 8 positions agree with TRBD2. The CDR3 sequence is 18 residues long. The germline CDR1 and CDR2 sequences are SGHTA and FQGNSA. J was trimmed by 0 bases and V by 5 bases; bases with no gene match: 11. In DNA form, the CDR3 reads TGTGCCAGCAGCATCGACTTAGCGGGGAAGGCGAACACCGGGGAGCTGTTTTTT. Translating gives CASSIDLAGKANTGELFF.

This clonotype was seen just once. A single base separates this from a much larger clone, so it may be a read error. The genes are TRBV2 and TRBJ2-5; D is perhaps TRBD1 or TRBD2 (5 bases each). CDR1 and CDR2 from the germline V gene are SNHLY and FYNNEI. Trimming removed 7 bases at V and 4 bases at J, with 10 bases between. The CDR3 is 12 amino acids. The CDR3 is CASIWGLETQYF. CDR3 in DNA: TGTGCCAGCATCTGGGGGTTAGAGACCCAGTACTTC.

This clonotype came up many times. This chain links TRBV29-1 with TRBJ2-5, with no clear D. The V gene lost 5 bases and the J gene lost 0 bases, with 7 bases spanning the gap. This CDR3 is built from 12 residues. Germline CDR1 and CDR2: SQVTM and ANQGSEA. DNA of the CDR3: TGCAGCGTTTGCGAATACCAAGAGACCCAGTACTTC. Protein product: CSVCEYQETQYF.

This clonotype was counted many times. The chain employs TRBV20-1 and TRBJ1-5; 9 nucleotides match TRBD1. Germline CDR1 is DFQATT and CDR2 is SNEGSKA (reference sequence). The V gene end was trimmed by 7 bases and the J gene end by 6 bases; junction bases not matched to a gene: 13. This CDR3 has 15 residues. CDR3 protein: CSGGLGTGMVQPQHF. CDR3 nucleotides: TGCAGTGGTGGCCTGGGGACAGGGATGGTTCAGCCCCAGCATTTT.

This sequence joins TRBV12-3 or TRBV12-4 and TRBJ1-1, with D unresolved. The V and J ends lost 7 bases and 4 bases respectively, with 10 bases between them. The CDR3 has 12 residues. In DNA form, the CDR3 reads TGTGCCAGCAACCAGGCGATCACTGAAGCTTTCTTT. The encoded protein is CASNQAITEAFF.

The chain couples TRBV7-9 to TRBJ1-2; D is possibly TRBD1 (6 bases). This CDR3 has 16 residues. V was trimmed by 3 bases and J by 1 base, leaving 15 bases between them. Per germline, CDR1 SEHNR and CDR2 FQNEAQ (reference sequence). CDR3 region: CASSFGDKGLNYGYTF. In nucleotides, the CDR3 is TGTGCCAGCAGCTTCGGGGACAAGGGACTTAACTATGGCTACACCTTC.

At least ten counts were recorded for this clonotype. J is TRBJ1-1 and V is TRBV9, with TRBD1 as a possible D gene (6 bases). The germline V and J ends were trimmed by 3 bases and 1 base, with 13 bases remaining between them. The CDR3 has 15 residues. CDR1 SGDLS and CDR2 YYNGEE come from the germline V gene. The CDR3 DNA follows: TGTGCCAGCAGCGCCCTACAGGGCAGGAACACTGAAGCTTTCTTT. It is translated as CASSALQGRNTEAFF. The full variable domain, in which reference TRBV9 and TRBJ1-1 provide the parts outside the CDR3, is DSGVTQTPKHLITATGQRVTLRCSPRSGDLSVYWYQQSLDQGLQFLIQYYNGEERAKGNILERFSAQQFPDLHSELNLSSLELGDSALYFCASSALQGRNTEAFFGQGTRLTVV.

This clonotype was detected many times. The V gene is TRBV15, the J gene TRBJ2-7; the match to TRBD2 covers 7 bases. CDR1 and CDR2 (germline): LNHNV, YYDKDF (reference sequence). The CDR3 loop spans 14 amino acids. Unmatched junction bases numbered 9, after V lost 2 bases and J lost 8 bases. The chain's CDR3 is CATSRTSGTTQQYF. The CDR3 region has the DNA TGTGCCACCAGCAGAACCAGCGGGACTACGCAGCAGTACTTC.

V usage is TRBV5-5 and J usage is TRBJ2-7; D tentatively reads TRBD1 or TRBD2 (5 bases each). The germline CDR1 and CDR2 sequences are SGHKS and YYEKEE (reference sequence). The CDR3 is made up of 13 amino acids. V dropped 0 bases and J dropped 4 bases, with 8 bases sitting between them. This CDR3 reads CASSLVWGYEQYF. In DNA, the CDR3 is TGTGCCAGCAGCTTGGTGTGGGGGTACGAGCAGTACTTC.

In its sample, this clonotype was seen a few times. The V gene is TRBV14, the J gene TRBJ1-1, with unresolved D. Germline CDR1 is SGHDN and CDR2 is FVKESK. V was shortened by 3 bases and J by 4 bases, with 9 bases between the two germline ends. CDR3 size: 13 residues. The CDR3 coding sequence is TGTGCCAGCAGCCACCTTCCAGGCACTGAAGCTTTCTTT. It is translated as CASSHLPGTEAFF. Looking up the rest from reference TRBV14 and TRBJ1-1 gives the full variable domain: EAGVTQFPSHSVIEKGQTVTLRCDPISGHDNLYWYRRVMGKEIKFLLHFVKESKQDESGMPNNRFLAERTGGTYSTLKVQPAELEDSGVYFCASSHLPGTEAFFGQGTRLTVV.